This T cell receptor (beta chain) was sequenced in a study of CD8+ T cells in alopecia areata. Findings and limits, study-wide: Normal scalp showed lower clonality than lesional scalp, especially alopecia totalis/universalis.

Comment on this clone: The antigen is unknown.

Extraction and reverse transcription of RNA yielded cDNA as the sequencing template. TCRdb's table, derived via immunoSEQ multiplex PCR, lists solely in-frame clones and lacks some. This table has about 76,000 clones, 60% to 70% appearing once. The treatment: oral pan-JAK inhibitor, 5-10 mg twice daily. This CDR3 comprises 13 residues. Trimming removed 5 bases at V and 4 bases at J, with 9 bases between. The germline V gene encodes CDR1 SSHAT and CDR2 FNYEAQ (reference sequence). The origin of this receptor is a human donor with alopecia areata. The starting material was CD8+ T cells sorted from blood, obtained at week 24, from a patient treated with tofacitinib. This chain links TRBV7-7 with TRBJ2-1; D is possibly TRBD1 (6 bases). This chain's CDR3 is CASSLGQYNEQFF. The CDR3, as DNA: TGTGCCAGCAGCCTTGGACAGTACAATGAGCAGTTCTTC. The complete variable domain, with remaining parts taken from reference TRBV7-7 and TRBJ2-1, reads GAGVSQSPRYKVTKRGQDVTLRCDPISSHATLYWYQQALGQGPEFLTYFNYEAQPDKSGLPSDRFSAERPEGSISTLTIQRTEQRDSAMYRCASSLGQYNEQFFGPGTRLTVL.